This T cell receptor (beta chain) came from a study of cytomegalovirus exposure and HLA in healthy donors. For the study at large: Earlier, 100 million to 120 million unique TCR beta sequences were recovered from some 200 million T cells by an analysis.

A multiplex PCR was run with 60 Vbeta primers and 13 Jbeta primers. The data were produced by immunoSEQ multiplex PCR, yet TCRdb's version contains in-frame clones alone and is incomplete. The sample carries around 100,000 clones, approximately 80% recorded once. Points from the study as a whole: Reports credit the classifier with highly specific, highly sensitive diagnosis of cytomegalovirus status. One cluster of highly shared sequence variants probably arose as a sequencing artifact.

Germline V gene sequence: CDR1 SGHRS, CDR2 YFSETQ. Trimming took off 0 bases at V and 7 bases at J, with 19 bases between the two ends. The CDR3 totals 16 residues. Remarks on this clone: Its cognate antigen is unknown.

When sampled, the donors appeared nominally healthy, though they likely had unrecorded immune exposures. The gene calls are TRBV5-1 and TRBJ1-2; the D gene is possibly TRBD1 (6 bases). The sequenced sample consisted of PBMCs. This receptor was obtained from a female donor in good health and CMV-seropositive. CDR3 residues: CASSLDVGRGKVGYTF. CDR3 DNA: TGCGCCAGCAGCTTGGATGTCGGCAGGGGAAAGGTTGGCTACACCTTC.